The present T cell receptor (beta chain) was sequenced within a study of neoadjuvant anti-PD-1 for oral cavity cancer. Overall study: Patients without progression received a fourth nivolumab dose around day 43, then surgical resection on days 50-56.

Only in-frame clones appear in the TCRdb table, and some are missing; sequencing was by immunoSEQ multiplex PCR. The repertoire holds about 80,000 clones, with 70% to 85% as singletons. Patients had newly diagnosed, untreated stage II-IVA oral cavity squamous cell carcinoma. Analysis of PBMCs was direct, with no culture step. The specimen was PBMCs, collected before nivolumab (anti-PD-1) treatment. The receptor was isolated from a person aged 35-79 years with oral cavity squamous cell carcinoma.

The CDR3, as DNA: TGTGCCAGCATTCGGGGCGGGATGGGCTCCTACGAGCAGTACTTC. Residues: CASIRGGMGSYEQYF. J is TRBJ2-7 and V is TRBV6-1; D is possibly TRBD2 (6 bases). V lost 7 bases to trimming and J lost 0 bases, with 16 bases between them. The CDR3 sequence is 15 residues long. Germline lookup yields CDR1 MNHNS and CDR2 SASEGT.